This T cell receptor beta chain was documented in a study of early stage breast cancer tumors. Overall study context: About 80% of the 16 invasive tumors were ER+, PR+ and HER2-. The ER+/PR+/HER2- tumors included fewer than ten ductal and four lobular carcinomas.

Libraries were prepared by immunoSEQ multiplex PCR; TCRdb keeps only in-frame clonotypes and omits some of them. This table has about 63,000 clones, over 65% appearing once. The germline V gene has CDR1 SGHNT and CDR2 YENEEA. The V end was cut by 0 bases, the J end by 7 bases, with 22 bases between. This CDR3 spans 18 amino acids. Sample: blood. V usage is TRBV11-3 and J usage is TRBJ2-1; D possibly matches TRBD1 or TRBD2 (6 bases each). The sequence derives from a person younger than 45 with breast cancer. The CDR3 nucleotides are TGTGCCAGCAGCTTAGATCAAGGGGGGAGCTTCGTACCTAATGAGCAGTTCTTC. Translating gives CASSLDQGGSFVPNEQFF.